The source of this T cell receptor (beta chain) is a study of cytomegalovirus exposure and HLA in healthy donors. PCR amplification relied on 60 Vbeta primers (plus 13 Jbeta primers). TCRdb's table, derived via immunoSEQ multiplex PCR, lists solely in-frame clones and lacks some. The profile shows 150,000 to 200,000 clones, approximately 78% of them singletons. Germline-derived CDR1 and CDR2 are SGHTA and FQGTGA. The CDR3 loop spans 13 amino acids. V lost 0 bases and J 5 bases, leaving 5 bases between the germline ends. The genes are TRBV7-3 and TRBJ2-1; D call uncertain. The sequence was obtained from a girl aged 2-9 years in good health and CMV-seropositive. Sequenced input: PBMCs. CDR3 coding DNA: TGTGCCAGCAGCTTAACGCCTAACAATGAGCAGTTCTTC. It codes for CASSLTPNNEQFF.